This T cell receptor beta chain was identified during a study of tumour-infiltrating T cells in Burkitt lymphoma. About the study: Survival, overall and progression-free, tracked with productive clonality.

This clone showed up just a few times. The CDR3 sequence is 16 residues long. Trimming pared 1 base from V and 0 bases from J, leaving 11 bases between. Germline V gene lookup returns CDR1 SGHVS and CDR2 FQNEAQ. TCRdb keeps only in-frame clones here, not all; method: immunoSEQ multiplex PCR. The top ten clones hold approximately 2.8% of a sample with fewer than 8,500 clones, approximately 18% of them seen once. The chain couples TRBV7-8 to TRBJ2-3; tentatively, D is TRBD2 (5 bases). This clonotype was sampled from a human donor with diffuse large B-cell lymphoma. Sequencing input: tumor tissue. CDR3 DNA sequence: TGTGCCAGCAGCTTAGGACCCGGGATTAGCACAGATACGCAGTATTTT. It encodes CASSLGPGISTDTQYF. Drawing the rest from reference TRBV7-8 and TRBJ2-3, the complete variable domain is GAGVSQSPRYKVAKRGQDVALRCDPISGHVSLFWYQQALGQGPEFLTYFQNEAQLDKSGLPSDRFFAERPEGSVSTLKIQRTQQEDSAVYLCASSLGPGISTDTQYFGPGTRLTVL.